The clone carrying this T cell receptor (beta chain) was seen ten or more times. This specimen belongs to a study of CD8 T cells in ankylosing spondylitis. The V and J ends lost 4 bases and 5 bases respectively, with 8 bases between them. Germline V gene data show CDR1 as WSHSY and CDR2 as SAAADI. This CDR3 has 13 residues. TCRdb called the 5' RACE reads again in MiXCR, with one record for every CDR3 protein. The sample consists of 150,000 to 200,000 distinct CDR3 sequences, roughly 10% of them appearing once. The origin of this receptor is a male donor with ankylosing spondylitis or in good health (not recorded which). Material for sequencing was blood, either unsorted or a sorted T cell fraction (not recorded which). This chain joins TRBV10-2 and TRBJ2-2; D is unclear. Here the CDR3 DNA reads TGCGCCAGCAGTGCTGGGCGGACCGGGGAGCTGTTTTTT. Encoded protein: CASSAGRTGELFF.